This T cell receptor beta chain was sequenced during a study of blood T cell repertoires in COVID-19. Study-wide background: The samples span acute and convalescent COVID-19 from the United States, Italy and Spain. PBMCs, B-cell-depleted T cells, or T cells were the source of the cDNA or gDNA that made up the material.

The germline V gene encodes CDR1 LGHDT and CDR2 YNNKEL (reference sequence). The V and J ends lost 6 bases and 0 bases respectively, with 14 bases between them. The CDR3 spans 16 residues. The count of this clone is one. Methods used by the authors: Reference gene primers were amplified, and this amplification served to estimate nucleated cell counts. The assay was immunoSEQ multiplex PCR, and TCRdb's table has in-frame clones only and misses some. The D gene and trimming were derived from the DNA, and the V and J assignments and clone size from that table. The profile shows about 250,000 clones, 75% to 85% of them singletons. Self-reported history from a screening survey and questionnaire set each donor's cohort.

The receptor was derived from a woman in her fifties or sixties with acute COVID-19. The chain links TRBV3-1 (or the pseudogene TRBV3-2) to TRBJ2-2; a possible D gene is TRBD1 (5 bases). What was sequenced was PBMCs or T cells enriched from blood (not recorded which). The CDR3, as DNA: TGTGCCAGCAGACCTACGGGCAGGGCGAACACCGGGGAGCTGTTTTTT. It specifies CASRPTGRANTGELFF.